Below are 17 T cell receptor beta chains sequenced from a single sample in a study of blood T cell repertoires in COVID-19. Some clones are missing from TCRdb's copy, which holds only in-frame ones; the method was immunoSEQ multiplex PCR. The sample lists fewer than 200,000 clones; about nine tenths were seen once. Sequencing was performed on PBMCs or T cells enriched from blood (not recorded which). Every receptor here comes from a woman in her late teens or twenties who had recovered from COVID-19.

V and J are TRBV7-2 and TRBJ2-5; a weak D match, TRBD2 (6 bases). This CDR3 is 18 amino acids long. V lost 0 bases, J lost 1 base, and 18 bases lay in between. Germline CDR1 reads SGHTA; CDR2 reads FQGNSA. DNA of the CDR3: TGTGCCAGCAGCTTAGCGGGGTTGGGGGGAGGAATCCAAGAGACCCAGTACTTC. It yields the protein CASSLAGLGGGIQETQYF. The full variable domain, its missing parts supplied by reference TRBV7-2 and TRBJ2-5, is GAGVSQSPSNKVTEKGKDVELRCDPISGHTALYWYRQSLGQGLEFLIYFQGNSAPDKSGLPSDRFSAERTGGSVSTLTIQRTQQEDSAVYLCASSLAGLGGGIQETQYFGPGTRLLVL.

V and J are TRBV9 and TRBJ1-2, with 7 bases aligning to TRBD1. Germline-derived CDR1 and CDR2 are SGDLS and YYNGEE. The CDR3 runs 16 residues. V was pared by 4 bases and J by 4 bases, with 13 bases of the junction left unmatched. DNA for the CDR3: TGTGCCAGCAGCCCCCGACCTCAGACAGGGCCCTATGGCTACACCTTC. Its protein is CASSPRPQTGPYGYTF.

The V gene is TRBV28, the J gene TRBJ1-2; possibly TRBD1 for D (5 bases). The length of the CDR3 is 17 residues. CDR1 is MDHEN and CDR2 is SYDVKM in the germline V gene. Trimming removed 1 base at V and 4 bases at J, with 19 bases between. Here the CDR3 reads CASSLSPIAGRVYGYTF. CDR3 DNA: TGTGCCAGCAGTTTATCCCCGATCGCTGGCAGGGTCTATGGCTACACCTTC.

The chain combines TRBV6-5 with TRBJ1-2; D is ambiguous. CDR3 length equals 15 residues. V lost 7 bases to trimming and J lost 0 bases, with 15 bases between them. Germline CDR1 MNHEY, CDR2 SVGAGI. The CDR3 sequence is CASTRTTGSNYGYTF. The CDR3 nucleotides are TGTGCCAGCACCAGAACGACGGGATCTAACTATGGCTACACCTTC.

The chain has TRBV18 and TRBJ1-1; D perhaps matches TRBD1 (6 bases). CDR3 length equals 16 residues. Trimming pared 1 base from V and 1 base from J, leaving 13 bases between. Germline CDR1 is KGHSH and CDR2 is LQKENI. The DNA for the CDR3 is TGTGCCAGCTCACCACAGGGGGTGCGCGCGAACACTGAAGCTTTCTTT. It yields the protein CASSPQGVRANTEAFF.

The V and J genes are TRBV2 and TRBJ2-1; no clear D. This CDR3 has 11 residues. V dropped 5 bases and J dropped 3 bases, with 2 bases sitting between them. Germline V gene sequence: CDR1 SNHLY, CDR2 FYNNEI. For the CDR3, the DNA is TGTGCCAGCAGTCTCTACAATGAGCAGTTCTTC. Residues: CASSLYNEQFF. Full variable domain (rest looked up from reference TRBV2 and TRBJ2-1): EPEVTQTPSHQVTQMGQEVILRCVPISNHLYFYWYRQILGQKVEFLVSFYNNEISEKSEIFDDQFSVERPDGSNFTLKIRSTKLEDSAMYFCASSLYNEQFFGPGTRLTVL.

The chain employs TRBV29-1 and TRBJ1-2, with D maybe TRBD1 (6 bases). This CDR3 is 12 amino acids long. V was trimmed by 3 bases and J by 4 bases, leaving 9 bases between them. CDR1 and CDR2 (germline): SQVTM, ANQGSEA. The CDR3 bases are TGCAGCGTTGAGGACAGATCCTATGGCTACACCTTC. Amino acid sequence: CSVEDRSYGYTF. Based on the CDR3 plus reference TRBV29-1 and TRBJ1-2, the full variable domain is SAVISQKPSRDICQRGTSLTIQCQVDSQVTMMFWYRQQPGQSLTLIATANQGSEATYESGFVIDKFPISRPNLTFSTLTVSNMSPEDSSIYLCSVEDRSYGYTFGSGTRLTVV.

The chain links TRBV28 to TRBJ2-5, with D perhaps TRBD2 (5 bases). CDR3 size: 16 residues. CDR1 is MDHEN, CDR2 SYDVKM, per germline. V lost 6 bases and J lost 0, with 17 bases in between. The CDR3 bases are TGTGCCAGCAGCCACGTCGTAGGACTCCACCAAGAGACCCAGTACTTC. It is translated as CASSHVVGLHQETQYF.

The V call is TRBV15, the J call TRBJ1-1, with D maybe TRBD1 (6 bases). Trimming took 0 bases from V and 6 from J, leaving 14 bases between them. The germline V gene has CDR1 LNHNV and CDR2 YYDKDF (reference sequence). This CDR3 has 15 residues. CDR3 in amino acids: CATSRDLYRASEAFF. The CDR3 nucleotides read TGTGCCACCAGCAGAGATCTTTACAGGGCTTCTGAAGCTTTCTTT. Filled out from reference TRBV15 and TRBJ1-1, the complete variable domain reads DAMVIQNPRYQVTQFGKPVTLSCSQTLNHNVMYWYQQKSSQAPKLLFHYYDKDFNNEADTPDNFQSRRPNTSFCFLDIRSPGLGDTAMYLCATSRDLYRASEAFFGQGTRLTVV.

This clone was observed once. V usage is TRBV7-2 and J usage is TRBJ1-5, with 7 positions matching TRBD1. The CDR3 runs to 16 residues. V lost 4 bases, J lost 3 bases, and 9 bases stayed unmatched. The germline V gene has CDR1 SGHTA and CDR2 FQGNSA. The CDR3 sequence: CASSSQGGQNNQPQHF. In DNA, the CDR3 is TGTGCCAGCAGCTCCCAGGGGGGACAAAACAATCAGCCCCAGCATTTT.

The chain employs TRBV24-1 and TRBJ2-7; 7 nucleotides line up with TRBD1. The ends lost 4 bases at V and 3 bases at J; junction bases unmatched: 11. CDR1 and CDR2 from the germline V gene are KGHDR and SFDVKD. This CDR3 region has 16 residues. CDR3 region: CATSDQGESGGYEQYF. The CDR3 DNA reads TGTGCCACCAGTGACCAGGGGGAATCAGGGGGCTACGAGCAGTACTTC.

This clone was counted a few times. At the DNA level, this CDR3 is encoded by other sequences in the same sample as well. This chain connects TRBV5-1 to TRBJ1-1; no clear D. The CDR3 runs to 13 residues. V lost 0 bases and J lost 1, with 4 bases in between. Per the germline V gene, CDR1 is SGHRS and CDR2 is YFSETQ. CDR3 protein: CASSLGGNTEAFF. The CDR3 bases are TGCGCCAGCAGCTTGGGCGGGAACACTGAAGCTTTCTTT.

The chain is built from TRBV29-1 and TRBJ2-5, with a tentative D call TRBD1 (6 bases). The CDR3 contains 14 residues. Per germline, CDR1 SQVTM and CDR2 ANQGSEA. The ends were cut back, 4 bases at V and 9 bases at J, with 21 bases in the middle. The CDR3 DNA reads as TGCAGCGTTGTTTCCTATGTAGGGCCAGGGGCCCAGTACTTC. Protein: CSVVSYVGPGAQYF. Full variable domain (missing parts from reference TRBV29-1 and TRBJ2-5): SAVISQKPSRDICQRGTSLTIQCQVDSQVTMMFWYRQQPGQSLTLIATANQGSEATYESGFVIDKFPISRPNLTFSTLTVSNMSPEDSSIYLCSVVSYVGPGAQYFGPGTRLLVL.

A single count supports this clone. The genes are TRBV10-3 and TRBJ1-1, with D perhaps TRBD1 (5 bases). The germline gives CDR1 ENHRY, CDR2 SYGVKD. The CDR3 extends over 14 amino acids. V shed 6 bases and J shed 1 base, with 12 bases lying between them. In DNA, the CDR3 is TGTGCCATCAGGACAGTCTCCCAGAACACTGAAGCTTTCTTT. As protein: CAIRTVSQNTEAFF.

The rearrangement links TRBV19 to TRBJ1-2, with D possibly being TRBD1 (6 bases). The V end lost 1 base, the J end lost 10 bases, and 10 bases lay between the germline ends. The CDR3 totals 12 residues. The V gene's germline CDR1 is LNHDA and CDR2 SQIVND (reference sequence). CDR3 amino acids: CASSIGGQTYTF. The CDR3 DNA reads TGTGCCAGTAGTATAGGGGGACAAACCTACACCTTC. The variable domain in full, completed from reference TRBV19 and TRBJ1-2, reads DGGITQSPKYLFRKEGQNVTLSCEQNLNHDAMYWYRQDPGQGLRLIYYSQIVNDFQKGDIAEGYSVSREKKESFPLTVTSAQKNPTAFYLCASSIGGQTYTFGSGTRLTVV.

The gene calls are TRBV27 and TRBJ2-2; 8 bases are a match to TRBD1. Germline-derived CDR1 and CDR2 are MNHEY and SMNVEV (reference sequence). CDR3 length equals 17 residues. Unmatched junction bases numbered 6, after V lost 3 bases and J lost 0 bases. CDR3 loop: CASSLARTGTNTGELFF. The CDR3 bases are TGTGCCAGCAGTTTGGCCAGGACAGGGACGAACACCGGGGAGCTGTTTTTT.

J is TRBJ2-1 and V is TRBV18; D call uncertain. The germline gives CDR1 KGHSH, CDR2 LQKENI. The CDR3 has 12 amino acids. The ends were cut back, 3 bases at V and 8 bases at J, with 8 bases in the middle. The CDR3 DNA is TGTGCCAGCTCACCTGCGGTCGATGAGCAGTTCTTC. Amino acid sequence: CASSPAVDEQFF.